The clone carrying this TCR beta chain was counted only a few times. The CDR3 contains 15 residues. V was cut by 5 bases and J by 4 bases, with 18 bases left in between. Germline V gene sequence: CDR1 SGHKS, CDR2 YYEKEE (reference sequence). The data were produced by immunoSEQ multiplex PCR, yet TCRdb's version contains in-frame clones alone and is incomplete. The sample shows about 170,000 clones, approximately 80% of them seen only once. The data originate from a study of blood T cell repertoires in COVID-19. Study-level information: Material from acute and convalescent COVID-19 was sourced from the United States, Italy and Spain.

Participants, about 18 to 89 years old, spanned 24 US areas. Two negative PCRs, clearance, or symptom resolution had been documented for recovered Cohort 3 donors. The chain combines TRBV5-5 with TRBJ1-1; a weak D match, TRBD1 (6 bases). The TCR sequence derives from a man in his fifties or sixties who had recovered from COVID-19. Sequenced material: PBMCs or T cells enriched from blood (not recorded which). For the CDR3, the DNA is TGTGCCAGCAGTCTCCAGGGGCCCTTGAGCACTGAAGCTTTCTTT. Translation gives CASSLQGPLSTEAFF.